This TCR beta chain is from a study of post-analysis software for immune sequencing data. On this clonotype: Its specificity is unknown.

Study findings and constraints: Controls showed lower frequencies than patients for five or six TRBV segments, and TRBV5-6, TRBV5-1 and TRBV20-1 were among these.

Researchers reported that TCR beta cDNA libraries carried unique molecular identifiers. TCRdb used MiXCR to reprocess the PCR reads, holding one entry per CDR3 protein. The sample includes more than 350,000 distinct CDR3 sequences, 30% to 40% of them seen just once. Germline loops: CDR1 SGDLS, CDR2 YYNGEE. Losses at the gene ends were 0 bases for V and 6 bases for J; bases not matched to a gene: 5. The CDR3 is 15 residues long. Specimen: blood. The clonotype comes from a girl aged 2 to 10 with multiple sclerosis. This chain joins TRBV9 and TRBJ2-1; 8 bases agree with TRBD1. CDR3 region: CASSVGQGKFNEQFF. The CDR3 DNA sequence: TGTGCCAGCAGCGTAGGACAGGGGAAGTTCAATGAGCAGTTCTTC.